These 25 T cell receptor beta chains came from one sample sequenced in a study of shared clonotypes between healthy human individuals. Data came from immunoSEQ multiplex PCR; TCRdb stores just in-frame clones and leaves some out. Here the sample spans about 1.1 million clones, 70% to 85% being singletons. The source material was memory CD4+ T cells from PBMCs. The subset here: CD45RA-negative fraction. Receptor source: a man between 18 and 35 years old in good health. Some clones in this sample may be carry-over from other donors' samples.

On this clone: The junction shows a germline mismatch at one end, possibly a read error. J is TRBJ2-3 and V is TRBV4-1; 12 positions match TRBD2. There are 14 residues in the CDR3. Germline values: CDR1 MGHRA, CDR2 YSYEKL. CDR3 amino acids: CASRTSGRTDTRYF. The CDR3 nucleotides read TGCGCCAGCAGGACTAGCGGGAGAACAGATACGCGGTATTTT.

This rearrangement joins TRBV27 to TRBJ2-2; D gene unclear. V gave up 0 bases and J gave up 4 bases, with 9 bases separating them. Germline-derived CDR1 and CDR2 are MNHEY and SMNVEV (reference sequence). This CDR3 region has 15 residues. The CDR3 coding sequence is TGTGCCAGCAGTTTATCGTGGCAGAGCACCGGGGAGCTGTTTTTT. It codes for CASSLSWQSTGELFF.

The table lists this clone with a count of one. The V and J genes are TRBV18 and TRBJ2-7; D might be TRBD2 (6 bases). Germline CDR1 reads KGHSH; CDR2 reads LQKENI. V gave up 2 bases and J gave up 2 bases, with 13 bases separating them. CDR3 length equals 15 residues. For the CDR3, the DNA is TGTGCCAGCTCACCAGGCTCTAGCGTCCCCTACGAGCAGTACTTC. Its translation is CASSPGSSVPYEQYF.

The V call is TRBV18, the J call TRBJ2-7; D unclear. Trimming cost V 1 base and J 2 bases, with 6 bases left between them. The CDR3 contains 13 residues. The germline CDR1 and CDR2 sequences are KGHSH and LQKENI. CDR3 amino acids: CASSPRHTYEQYF. DNA for the CDR3: TGTGCCAGCTCACCACGACACACCTACGAGCAGTACTTC.

Regarding this clone: Other DNA sequences within the sample encode an identical CDR3. The chain is built from TRBV9 and TRBJ1-1, with 7 bases that match TRBD1. J was trimmed by 2 bases and V by 4 bases; bases with no gene match: 5. CDR1 SGDLS and CDR2 YYNGEE come from the germline V gene. The CDR3 is made up of 14 amino acids. CDR3 coding DNA: TGTGCCAGCAGCCCCGGGACAGCTAACACTGAAGCTTTCTTT. Residues: CASSPGTANTEAFF.

The V call is TRBV28, the J call TRBJ1-2, with unresolved D. Germline V gene lookup returns CDR1 MDHEN and CDR2 SYDVKM. The V and J ends lost 6 bases and 0 bases respectively, with 11 bases between them. The CDR3 is 14 amino acids. The CDR3 loop is CASRFRRTNYGYTF. CDR3 nucleotides: TGTGCCAGCAGATTTAGACGGACTAACTATGGCTACACCTTC.

On this clone itself: This specimen includes other DNA sequences encoding the same CDR3. The CDR3 DNA reads as TGTGCCAGCAGTTCGGGCCCCTATGGCTACACCTTC. This encodes CASSSGPYGYTF. The V gene is TRBV5-6, the J gene TRBJ1-2; no clear D gene. Germline V gene lookup returns CDR1 SGHDT and CDR2 YYEEEE. This CDR3 has 12 amino acids. Between the trimmed V and J ends, which lost 5 bases and 4 bases, there was a span of 9 bases.

This chain links TRBV5-1 with TRBJ2-7; 11 nucleotides agree with TRBD2. The trim removed 3 bases at V and 1 base at J, leaving 3 bases unmatched. The CDR3 has 15 residues. Germline V gene data show CDR1 as SGHRS and CDR2 as YFSETQ. CDR3 protein: CASSSGTSGSYEQYF. The CDR3 region has the DNA TGCGCCAGCAGCTCCGGGACTAGCGGTTCCTACGAGCAGTACTTC. Using reference TRBV5-1 and TRBJ2-7 for the parts outside the CDR3, the full variable domain is KAGVTQTPRYLIKTRGQQVTLSCSPISGHRSVSWYQQTPGQGLQFLFEYFSETQRNKGNFPGRFSGRQFSNSRSEMNVSTLELGDSALYLCASSSGTSGSYEQYFGPGTRLTVT.

The chain has TRBV7-8 and TRBJ1-4; 7 bases align to TRBD1. The germline CDR1 and CDR2 sequences are SGHVS and FQNEAQ. After removal of 1 base from V and 7 bases from J, the junction contained 6 bases not matched to a gene. The CDR3 runs to 15 residues. The CDR3 sequence: CASSLGAGGGEKLFF. CDR3 nucleotides: TGTGCCAGCAGCTTAGGGGCAGGGGGTGGTGAAAAACTGTTTTTT.

This sequence joins TRBV6-6 and TRBJ1-5, with TRBD1 as a possible D gene (6 bases). Looked up from germline, CDR1 is MNHNY and CDR2 is SVGAGI (reference sequence). The CDR3 spans 14 residues. V lost 7 bases, J lost 0 bases, and 10 bases lay in between. The CDR3 DNA is TGTGCCAGCACCGTACAGGGTAGCAATCAGCCCCAGCATTTT. As protein: CASTVQGSNQPQHF.

The J gene is TRBJ2-7, the V gene TRBV6-5; 7 positions agree with TRBD1. The CDR3 extends over 15 amino acids. Germline loops: CDR1 MNHEY, CDR2 SVGAGI. The V segment lost 3 bases and the J segment 0 bases; nucleotides outside the gene matches: 5. The CDR3 region is CASSYSRDSSYEQYF. The CDR3 DNA reads as TGTGCCAGCAGTTATAGCCGGGACAGCTCCTACGAGCAGTACTTC.

The chain employs TRBV29-1 and TRBJ1-2, with a possible D match to TRBD1 (5 bases). The CDR3 is 14 residues long. V lost 1 base, J lost 3 bases, and 12 bases lay in between. Germline V lookup: CDR1 SQVTM, CDR2 ANQGSEA. The CDR3 reads CSVEGGPGDYGYTF. DNA of the CDR3: TGCAGCGTTGAAGGCGGGCCGGGGGACTATGGCTACACCTTC.

V gene TRBV7-2 combines with J gene TRBJ2-3; 11 bases line up with TRBD2. The V segment lost 5 bases and the J segment 8 bases; nucleotides outside the gene matches: 18. CDR3 size: 18 residues. CDR1 and CDR2 (germline): SGHTA, FQGNSA. CDR3 nucleotide sequence: TGTGCCAGCAGCCGCACCTCTGGGACTAGCGGTTGGGGGGCTACGCAGTATTTT. Residues: CASSRTSGTSGWGATQYF.

V is TRBV30 and J is TRBJ2-7, with TRBD2 matching 11 bases. V gave up 1 base and J gave up 0 bases; unmatched junction bases: 2. This CDR3 is built from 15 residues. Germline V gene lookup returns CDR1 GTSNPN and CDR2 SVGIG (reference sequence). The CDR3 DNA sequence: TGTGCCTGGAGTGCCGGGACTAGCGGCTCCTACGAGCAGTACTTC. Its protein product is CAWSAGTSGSYEQYF.

This chain links TRBV19 with TRBJ1-5; TRBD1 agrees at 8 bases. The V and J ends lost 1 base and 2 bases, in that order; junction bases with no gene match: 4. Germline V lookup: CDR1 LNHDA, CDR2 SQIVND (reference sequence). The CDR3 runs to 16 residues. Written as DNA, the CDR3 is TGTGCCAGTAGTATAGTTAACAGGGGGGGCAATCAGCCCCAGCATTTT. Translation: CASSIVNRGGNQPQHF. The whole variable domain, filled in from reference TRBV19 and TRBJ1-5, reads DGGITQSPKYLFRKEGQNVTLSCEQNLNHDAMYWYRQDPGQGLRLIYYSQIVNDFQKGDIAEGYSVSREKKESFPLTVTSAQKNPTAFYLCASSIVNRGGNQPQHFGDGTRLSIL.

The V and J genes are TRBV2 and TRBJ2-6; 7 nucleotides match TRBD1. This CDR3 comprises 16 residues. J lost 0 bases, V lost 8 bases, and 7 bases had no gene match. Germline CDR1 and CDR2: SNHLY and FYNNEI. The DNA for the CDR3 is TGTGCCAGCCGCCGGGACAGAGCCTCTGGGGCCAACGTCCTGACTTTC. Amino acids: CASRRDRASGANVLTF.

The chain has TRBV6-4 and TRBJ2-7; 7 positions agree with TRBD2. The CDR3 spans 19 residues. V shed 0 bases and J 0 bases; nucleotides not matched to a gene: 14. CDR1 MRHNA and CDR2 SNTAGT come from the germline V gene. In DNA form, the CDR3 reads TGTGCCAGCAGTGACTCGATATTAGAAGCGGGGCTGAGCTCCTACGAGCAGTACTTC. Amino acid sequence: CASSDSILEAGLSSYEQYF.

The J gene is TRBJ1-1, the V gene TRBV2; D is possibly TRBD1 (5 bases). The CDR3 is 14 amino acids. CDR1 and CDR2 (germline): SNHLY, FYNNEI. V was clipped by 7 bases and J by 2 bases, with 14 bases between them. CDR3 sequence (DNA): TGTGCCAGCACCCAAGAAAGGGGTAACACTGAAGCTTTCTTT. The encoded protein is CASTQERGNTEAFF. Filled out from reference TRBV2 and TRBJ1-1, the complete variable domain reads EPEVTQTPSHQVTQMGQEVILRCVPISNHLYFYWYRQILGQKVEFLVSFYNNEISEKSEIFDDQFSVERPDGSNFTLKIRSTKLEDSAMYFCASTQERGNTEAFFGQGTRLTVV.

V and J are TRBV5-5 and TRBJ2-2; 9 bases match TRBD1. Germline trimming cut 3 bases from V and 5 bases from J; bases unmatched to any gene: 5. Germline assignment: CDR1 SGHKS and CDR2 YYEKEE (reference sequence). This CDR3 has 15 amino acids. CDR3 nucleotides: TGTGCCAGCAGCTATACAGGGGGCCAGACCGGGGAGCTGTTTTTT. It translates to CASSYTGGQTGELFF.

The chain carries TRBV27 and TRBJ2-3; 9 bases agree with TRBD1. CDR1 is MNHEY, CDR2 SMNVEV, per germline (reference sequence). There are 16 residues in the CDR3. With 5 bases clipped from V and 0 bases from J, the junction kept 6 bases outside the gene matches. CDR3 coding DNA: TGTGCCAGCAGTATACAGGGGGCGCGGAGCACAGATACGCAGTATTTT. The encoded protein is CASSIQGARSTDTQYF.

This clone was found a few times. The V gene is TRBV28, the J gene TRBJ1-4, with TRBD1 matching 8 bases. The CDR3 is made up of 16 amino acids. Germline V gene sequence: CDR1 MDHEN, CDR2 SYDVKM. J gave up 8 bases and V 5 bases, and 13 bases lay outside the gene matches. The CDR3 DNA is TGTGCCAGCAGTACGACAGGGGTCTCCGGGGGAGAAAAACTGTTTTTT. Its protein is CASSTTGVSGGEKLFF.

V gene TRBV27 combines with J gene TRBJ2-3; the D is unclear. Trimming took off 2 bases at V and 6 bases at J, with 15 bases between the two ends. Per germline, CDR1 MNHEY and CDR2 SMNVEV (reference sequence). This CDR3 contains 15 residues. CDR3 nucleotide sequence: TGTGCCAGCAGTTTAAGGCAGGCAAACCCGGATACGCAGTATTTT. As protein: CASSLRQANPDTQYF.

This clone was seen a handful of times. Other DNA variants within this sample encode the same CDR3. This CDR3 reads CASRSSGQETQYF. The CDR3 DNA sequence: TGCGCCAGCAGATCTAGCGGACAAGAGACCCAGTACTTC. V and J are TRBV5-1 and TRBJ2-5; 7 bases align to TRBD2. The J segment lost 2 bases and the V segment lost 5 bases, leaving 3 bases of the junction unmatched. Germline values: CDR1 SGHRS, CDR2 YFSETQ. This CDR3 comprises 13 residues.

DNA for the CDR3: TGTGCCAGCAGCCAAGACTGGCAGAGCGAGCAGTACTTC. Protein product: CASSQDWQSEQYF. The chain couples TRBV14 to TRBJ2-7; D ambiguous. Germline V gene lookup returns CDR1 SGHDN and CDR2 FVKESK. There are 13 residues in the CDR3. Trimming stripped 0 bases from V and 6 bases from J, with 9 bases between.

V and J are TRBV25-1 and TRBJ2-2; 8 bases line up with TRBD1. J was trimmed by 6 bases and V by 3 bases; bases with no gene match: 3. Germline CDR1 MGHDK, CDR2 SYGVNS. The CDR3 is made up of 14 amino acids. The CDR3 is CASSDQGASGELFF. In nucleotides, the CDR3 is TGTGCCAGCAGTGACCAGGGGGCATCCGGGGAGCTGTTTTTT.